The 28 T cell receptor beta chains in this list originate from one sample, sequenced in a study of PD-1 blockade in classical Hodgkin lymphoma. Only in-frame clones appear in the TCRdb table, and some are missing; sequencing was by immunoSEQ multiplex PCR. This sample has some 90,000 clones, with around 80% found just once. Stated time point: cycle 4 day 1 (C4D1), after five to seven weeks of nivolumab. Brentuximab vedotin exposure varied, and every patient relapsed after autologous stem cell transplantation. This specimen was peripheral blood mononuclear cells (PBMCs), taken before the fourth cycle of nivolumab. These TCRs come from a human donor with classical Hodgkin lymphoma.

The chain joins TRBV5-1 to TRBJ2-7, with D perhaps TRBD2 (6 bases). V lost 1 base and J 0 bases, leaving 11 bases between the germline ends. Germline-derived CDR1 and CDR2 are SGHRS and YFSETQ. The CDR3 loop spans 15 amino acids. The DNA for the CDR3 is TGCGCCAGCAGCTTGTTGGGGGGAAGCTCCTACGAGCAGTACTTC. Its protein product is CASSLLGGSSYEQYF.

The chain recombines TRBV28 with TRBJ2-5, with TRBD1 matching 7 bases. The germline CDR1 and CDR2 sequences are MDHEN and SYDVKM. V lost 6 bases to trimming and J lost 3 bases; unmatched junction nucleotides: 7. CDR3 length: 14 residues. The CDR3 sequence: CASSLGTVKETQYF. The CDR3 nucleotides are TGTGCCAGCAGCTTAGGGACAGTAAAAGAGACCCAGTACTTC. The complete variable domain, with remaining parts taken from reference TRBV28 and TRBJ2-5, reads DVKVTQSSRYLVKRTGEKVFLECVQDMDHENMFWYRQDPGLGLRLIYFSYDVKMKEKGDIPEGYSVSREKKERFSLILESASTNQTSMYLCASSLGTVKETQYFGPGTRLLVL.

J is TRBJ1-6 and V is TRBV5-8, with D possibly being TRBD1 (5 bases). Germline V gene lookup returns CDR1 SGHTS and CDR2 YDEGEE. The CDR3 extends over 15 amino acids. The V end lost 0 bases, the J end lost 10 bases, and 14 bases lay between the germline ends. The DNA of the CDR3 is TGTGCCAGCAGCTTGGAAGCGGGGCGTTGGTCACCCCTCCACTTT. Protein: CASSLEAGRWSPLHF. The full variable domain, with the rest looked up from reference TRBV5-8 and TRBJ1-6, is EAGVTQSPTHLIKTRGQQATLRCSPISGHTSVYWYQQALGLGLQFLLWYDEGEERNRGNFPPRFSGRQFPNYSSELNVNALELEDSALYLCASSLEAGRWSPLHFGNGTRLTVT.

CDR3 sequence (DNA): TGTGCCAGCAGCCCGCAGGGTATCGGCAATCAGCCCCAGCATTTT. It codes for CASSPQGIGNQPQHF. The genes are TRBV7-2 and TRBJ1-5; perhaps TRBD1 as D (5 bases). The CDR3 loop spans 15 amino acids. Looked up from germline, CDR1 is SGHTA and CDR2 is FQGNSA. V was cut by 5 bases and J by 2 bases, with 13 bases left in between.

This chain uses TRBV5-1 with TRBJ2-5; 7 nucleotides line up with TRBD2. The CDR3 extends over 14 amino acids. Trimming cost V 0 bases and J 4 bases; bases outside gene matches: 3. Germline V CDR1 and CDR2: SGHRS, YFSETQ. The CDR3 nucleotides are TGCGCCAGCAGCTTGGGTCAGCGGGGAGAGACCCAGTACTTC. This encodes CASSLGQRGETQYF.

The rearrangement uses TRBV4-2 and TRBJ2-2, with D uncertain. Trimming removed 2 bases from V and 0 bases from J, with 13 bases in between. CDR3 length: 17 residues. Per the germline V gene, CDR1 is LGHNA and CDR2 is YNFKEQ. CDR3 sequence: CASSQHLQKANTGELFF. In DNA, the CDR3 is TGTGCCAGCAGCCAACATTTGCAAAAGGCGAACACCGGGGAGCTGTTTTTT.

The chain is built from TRBV29-1 and TRBJ2-7, with 8 bases aligning to TRBD2. Germline lookup yields CDR1 SQVTM and CDR2 ANQGSEA. The CDR3 is 14 residues long. J gave up 4 bases and V 4 bases, and 9 bases lay outside the gene matches. The chain's CDR3 is CSVAGRGDTYEQYF. In nucleotides, the CDR3 is TGCAGCGTTGCGGGGCGGGGGGACACTTACGAGCAGTACTTC.

The chain uses TRBV7-2 and TRBJ2-5; tentatively, D is TRBD2 (6 bases). Trimming stripped 1 base from V and 2 bases from J, with 8 bases between. The germline gives CDR1 SGHTA, CDR2 FQGNSA. CDR3 length equals 14 residues. CDR3: CASSLGAGQETQYF. In DNA, the CDR3 is TGTGCCAGCAGCTTAGGTGCGGGACAAGAGACCCAGTACTTC.

The CDR3 nucleotides are TGTGCCAGCAGCTCCTACAGGGGGGACTATGGCTACACCTTC. Translated, it gives CASSSYRGDYGYTF. V usage is TRBV7-2 and J usage is TRBJ1-2; 8 nucleotides align to TRBD1. The CDR3 has 14 residues. Germline lookup yields CDR1 SGHTA and CDR2 FQGNSA. The junction had 4 bases not matched to a gene; V was cut back by 4 bases and J by 3 bases.

V usage is TRBV2 and J usage is TRBJ2-5; the D is unclear. The CDR3 consists of 12 residues. Germline assignment: CDR1 SNHLY and CDR2 FYNNEI. V dropped 1 base and J dropped 4 bases, with 4 bases sitting between them. CDR3 residues: CASSEERETQYF. CDR3 sequence (DNA): TGTGCCAGCAGTGAAGAACGAGAGACCCAGTACTTC.

This clone showed up just once. The V gene is TRBV5-6, the J gene TRBJ1-4; D possibly corresponds to TRBD1 (5 bases). V shed 5 bases and J shed 3 bases, with 14 bases lying between them. The CDR3 consists of 15 residues. The germline CDR1 and CDR2 sequences are SGHDT and YYEEEE. DNA for the CDR3: TGTGCCAGCAGGCTCCGGGGAGGGGCTAATGAAAAACTGTTTTTT. It specifies CASRLRGGANEKLFF.

The chain recombines TRBV5-6 with TRBJ2-1; 8 bases map to TRBD2. The V gene's germline CDR1 is SGHDT and CDR2 YYEEEE. CDR3 length: 16 amino acids. V lost 0 bases, J lost 5 bases, and 7 bases stayed unmatched. For the CDR3, the DNA is TGTGCCAGCAGCTTGGGGGTTAGCGGGACTAACAATGAGCAGTTCTTC. Translating gives CASSLGVSGTNNEQFF.

This rearrangement joins TRBV27 to TRBJ2-1; D possibly corresponds to TRBD1 (6 bases). The CDR3 is made up of 15 amino acids. V was shortened by 11 bases and J by 3 bases, with 20 bases between the two germline ends. CDR1 and CDR2 from the germline V gene are MNHEY and SMNVEV (reference sequence). The CDR3 bases are TGTGCCTCCCAAGAGCGCAGGGGCGGCTACAATGAGCAGTTCTTC. Translating it yields CASQERRGGYNEQFF.

This clone has a count of ten or more. The genes are TRBV13 and TRBJ2-7; no firm D call. The germline V and J ends were trimmed by 3 bases and 4 bases, with 10 bases remaining between them. This CDR3 is 13 amino acids long. Per the germline V gene, CDR1 is PRHDT and CDR2 is FYEKMQ (reference sequence). Here the CDR3 reads CASSFVGTYEQYF. In DNA, the CDR3 is TGTGCCAGCAGCTTTGTAGGTACATACGAGCAGTACTTC.

The V call is TRBV9, the J call TRBJ2-1; 8 bases agree with TRBD1. Germline V gene lookup returns CDR1 SGDLS and CDR2 YYNGEE. The junction had 9 bases not matched to a gene; V was cut back by 3 bases and J by 10 bases. This CDR3 contains 14 residues. The CDR3, as DNA: TGTGCCAGCAGCGCCCGCCTAGGACAGGGCGAGCAGTTCTTC. The encoded protein is CASSARLGQGEQFF.

The V and J genes are TRBV5-1 and TRBJ1-6; 9 nucleotides agree with TRBD1. The V gene's germline CDR1 is SGHRS and CDR2 YFSETQ. Losses at the gene ends were 0 bases for V and 6 bases for J; bases not matched to a gene: 1. The CDR3 contains 15 residues. The CDR3 sequence is CASSLGDRVNSPLHF. CDR3 bases: TGCGCCAGCAGCTTGGGGGACAGGGTTAATTCACCCCTCCACTTT.

The V gene is TRBV4-2, the J gene TRBJ1-2; no reliable D call. Trimming shortened V by 0 bases and J by 5 bases, and 16 bases separated the two germline ends. There are 16 residues in the CDR3. Germline V gene lookup returns CDR1 LGHNA and CDR2 YNFKEQ. For the CDR3, the DNA is TGTGCCAGCAGCCAAGATACCGATTGGACGGAATATGGCTACACCTTC. It is translated as CASSQDTDWTEYGYTF.

The chain's CDR3 is CASSGGLAGTPSTDTQYF. CDR3 sequence (DNA): TGTGCCAGTAGTGGGGGACTAGCGGGGACACCTAGCACAGATACGCAGTATTTT. V gene TRBV19 combines with J gene TRBJ2-3; 13 positions match TRBD2. Germline lookup yields CDR1 LNHDA and CDR2 SQIVND (reference sequence). This CDR3 has 18 residues. With 5 bases clipped from V and 0 bases from J, the junction kept 8 bases outside the gene matches.

This sequence joins TRBV19 and TRBJ2-3; D is tentatively TRBD1 or TRBD2 (5 bases each). Germline CDR1 is LNHDA and CDR2 is SQIVND (reference sequence). The CDR3 has 16 residues. Trimming removed 4 bases from V and 2 bases from J, with 16 bases in between. CDR3 in amino acids: CASSTVPGRYTDTQYF. Here the CDR3 DNA reads TGTGCCAGTAGTACCGTACCGGGACGGTACACAGATACGCAGTATTTT.

The V call is TRBV5-4, the J call TRBJ1-4; 7 nucleotides agree with TRBD1. J gave up 6 bases and V 0 bases, and 2 bases lay outside the gene matches. The CDR3 extends over 14 amino acids. Per germline, CDR1 SGHNT and CDR2 YYREEE (reference sequence). CDR3 DNA sequence: TGTGCCAGCAGCTTGGGACAGGGCTATGAAAAACTGTTTTTT. Translated: CASSLGQGYEKLFF.

The chain joins TRBV28 to TRBJ1-5; 10 positions match TRBD1. In germline, CDR1 is MDHEN, CDR2 SYDVKM. Trimming at V came to 6 bases and at J to 2 bases, leaving 19 bases not matched to a gene. CDR3 size: 20 residues. The CDR3 protein is CASSIGWGQGTLRGNQPQHF. The CDR3 region has the DNA TGTGCCAGCAGCATCGGGTGGGGACAGGGGACCCTACGGGGCAATCAGCCCCAGCATTTT.

The chain combines TRBV28 with TRBJ2-4; maybe TRBD1 (5 bases). Trimming left V 7 bases short and J 0 bases short, with 13 bases between. CDR3 length: 15 amino acids. Per germline, CDR1 MDHEN and CDR2 SYDVKM. CDR3 in amino acids: CASTPGILAKNIQYF. In DNA, the CDR3 is TGTGCCAGCACCCCAGGGATCCTAGCCAAAAACATTCAGTACTTC.

This chain joins TRBV28 and TRBJ2-7; tentative D call: TRBD2 (6 bases). The CDR3 length is 13 residues. Trimming cost V 6 bases and J 7 bases, with 16 bases left between them. The germline V gene has CDR1 MDHEN and CDR2 SYDVKM. The CDR3 region is CASRERAPGEQYF. The CDR3 nucleotides are TGTGCCAGCAGGGAGCGGGCTCCCGGGGAGCAGTACTTC. Using reference TRBV28 and TRBJ2-7 for the parts outside the CDR3, the full variable domain is DVKVTQSSRYLVKRTGEKVFLECVQDMDHENMFWYRQDPGLGLRLIYFSYDVKMKEKGDIPEGYSVSREKKERFSLILESASTNQTSMYLCASRERAPGEQYFGPGTRLTVT.

In its sample, this clone was seen a few times. The chain recombines TRBV7-8 with TRBJ2-7; 7 bases agree with TRBD1. Germline V lookup: CDR1 SGHVS, CDR2 FQNEAQ. Losses at the gene ends were 0 bases for V and 1 base for J; bases not matched to a gene: 3. The CDR3 is made up of 15 amino acids. The DNA of the CDR3 is TGTGCCAGCAGCTTAGCCCCGGGACAGTCCTACGAGCAGTACTTC. Translated, it gives CASSLAPGQSYEQYF.

The rearrangement links TRBV29-1 to TRBJ2-1; D is perhaps TRBD1 or TRBD2 (5 bases each). Trimming took 4 bases from V and 9 from J, leaving 16 bases between them. CDR1 and CDR2 from the germline V gene are SQVTM and ANQGSEA. The CDR3 contains 13 residues. The CDR3 region is CSVVRQGEGEQFF. CDR3 sequence (DNA): TGCAGCGTTGTGAGGCAGGGCGAGGGTGAGCAGTTCTTC.

This CDR3 reads CASSSYYEQYF. The CDR3, as DNA: TGTGCCAGCAGTTCCTACTACGAGCAGTACTTC. The chain carries TRBV27 and TRBJ2-7; D uncertain. The length of the CDR3 is 11 residues. The V end lost 4 bases, the J end lost 3 bases, and 4 bases lay between the germline ends. CDR1 is MNHEY and CDR2 is SMNVEV in the germline V gene (reference sequence).

This sequence joins TRBV11-1 and TRBJ2-5; 8 bases line up with TRBD2. This CDR3 is 17 amino acids long. After removal of 6 bases from V and 1 base from J, the junction contained 13 bases not matched to a gene. Per germline, CDR1 SGHAT and CDR2 FQDESV (reference sequence). The CDR3, as DNA: TGTGCCAGCAGTTACGCCCGGGGGGGACGCAGCCAAGAGACCCAGTACTTC. This translates into CASSYARGGRSQETQYF.

The V call is TRBV6-5, the J call TRBJ2-1, with D perhaps given as TRBD1 or TRBD2 (5 bases each). V lost 0 bases and J 2 bases, leaving 8 bases between the germline ends. Per germline, CDR1 MNHEY and CDR2 SVGAGI. This CDR3 comprises 15 residues. CDR3 sequence reads: CASSYSLGAYNEQFF. CDR3 DNA: TGTGCCAGCAGTTACTCACTGGGGGCCTACAATGAGCAGTTCTTC.